Following are 2 T cell receptor beta chains from one sample sequenced in a study of shared clonotypes between healthy human individuals. Clones were sequenced by immunoSEQ multiplex PCR, and TCRdb holds only the in-frame ones, with some missing. The sample records around 1,100,000 clones, around three quarters being singletons. Input material: memory CD4+ T cells from PBMCs. The subset was: CD45RA-negative fraction. Receptor source: a young man in good health. Some clones in this sample may be carry-over from other donors' samples.

The chain carries TRBV28 and TRBJ2-1; 12 bases are a match to TRBD2. Trimming at V came to 5 bases and at J to 3 bases, leaving 5 bases not matched to a gene. Germline assignment: CDR1 MDHEN and CDR2 SYDVKM. The length of the CDR3 is 16 residues. Written as DNA, the CDR3 is TGTGCCAGCAGTACGCGACTAGCGGGAGTCTACAATGAGCAGTTCTTC. It codes for CASSTRLAGVYNEQFF.

The CDR3 loop is CASSLEEGRDRAFF. The CDR3 DNA follows: TGTGCCAGCAGCTTAGAAGAGGGCAGGGATCGAGCTTTCTTT. The chain couples TRBV11-1 to TRBJ1-1, with D possibly matching TRBD1 (5 bases). The CDR3 is made up of 14 amino acids. Trimming pared 1 base from V and 10 bases from J, leaving 16 bases between. Germline V CDR1 and CDR2: SGHAT, FQDESV (reference sequence).